A selection of T cell receptor beta chains follows, all from one sample in a study of regulatory T cells in long-lasting Graves disease. TCRdb reprocessed the multiplex PCR reads via MiXCR and lists one record per CDR3 protein. Here the sample spans under 800,000 distinct CDR3 sequences, roughly 15% being singletons. Another study also made use of these data, one on T cells in Graves' hyperthyroidism and ophthalmopathy.

This specimen consisted of peripheral blood mononuclear cells (PBMCs), obtained at new diagnosis, from a patient treated with antithyroid drugs. The receptors were sampled from a woman under 40 with Graves disease. Each CDR3 is given with its conserved first and last residue. A D gene is named only where the DNA matches it firmly. The size of a clone is reported for some rows only, either as once, few or many, or as a class for expanded clones.

clone size | J gene | D gene | V gene | CDR3 DNA | CDR3 protein
NA | TRBJ1-1 | TRBD1 | TRBV9 | TGTGCCAGCAGCGTAGGGGGTACAGGGGGAGGTTTGAACACTGAAGCTTTCTTT | CASSVGGTGGGLNTEAFF
few | TRBJ2-3 | NA | TRBV3-1 | TGTGCCAGCAGCCAAGCTGCGGTTAGGGGCACAGATACGCAGTATTTT | CASSQAAVRGTDTQYF
many | TRBJ2-1 | NA | TRBV5-1 | TGCGCCAGCAGCTCGACGACTAGTTCGTCAAATGAGCAGTTCTTC | CASSSTTSSSNEQFF
many | TRBJ1-1 | NA | TRBV12-3/TRBV12-4 | TGTGCCAGCAGTCTCGACAGAACAAACACTGAAGCTTTCTTT | CASSLDRTNTEAFF
few | TRBJ2-7 | TRBD1 | TRBV11-3 | TGTGCCAGCAGCTTGGGGACAGCTCCCTTCTACGAGCAGTACTTC | CASSLGTAPFYEQYF
NA | TRBJ2-3 | TRBD2 | TRBV20-1 | TGCAGCGTCCGAAGCGGGGGGGCAGATACGCAGTATTTT | CSVRSGGADTQYF
NA | TRBJ1-1 | TRBD1 | TRBV30 | TGTACCTCGGGCGAAACAGGGGTTTCTCGGGCTTTCTTT | CTSGETGVSRAFF
many | TRBJ2-3 | NA | TRBV7-9 | TGTGCCAGCAGCTCCCCCAGGGTAGGCCCAGATACGCAGTATTTT | CASSSPRVGPDTQYF
NA | TRBJ2-2 | NA | TRBV30 | TGTGCTGGGGGGTACGGGGAGCTGTTTTTT | CAGGYGELFF
NA | TRBJ2-1 | TRBD2 | TRBV20-1 | TGCAGTGCCCCTACCCGTAGCGGGAGGGACAATGAGCAGTTCTTC | CSAPTRSGRDNEQFF
NA | TRBJ2-5 | NA | TRBV20-1 | TGCAGTGCTAGAGATCGGGCGTTTGAGACCCAGTACTTC | CSARDRAFETQYF
few | TRBJ2-7 | TRBD1 | TRBV18 | TGTGCCAGCTCACCCTCACAGGGGCCCCTGGTGGAGCAGTACTTC | CASSPSQGPLVEQYF
many | TRBJ2-3 | TRBD2 | TRBV2 | TGTGCCAGCAGTGAAGCGCGATTTAGCGGGGGACCCACAGATACGCAGTATTTT | CASSEARFSGGPTDTQYF
many | TRBJ2-5 | TRBD2 | TRBV11-2 | TGTGCCAGCAGCTTAGGAGCGACTAGCGGGAGTGAGACCCAGTACTTC | CASSLGATSGSETQYF
few | TRBJ2-7 | NA | TRBV5-1 | TGCGCCAGCAGCTTGGGACAGGCGAAGACCTACGAGCAGTACTTC | CASSLGQAKTYEQYF
NA | TRBJ1-6 | NA | TRBV30 | TGTGCCTGGAGGAGTCAGGGGTTTTCACCCCCCCACTTT | CAWRSQGFSPPHF
few | TRBJ1-1 | NA | TRBV10-3 | TGTGCCATCAGGTTCCAGGCGGTGGGCACTGAAGCTTTCTTT | CAIRFQAVGTEAFF
NA | TRBJ1-2 | NA | TRBV5-4 | TGTGCCAGCAGCTTGGGACGGGAGCCAGGCTACACCTTC | CASSLGREPGYTF
many | TRBJ2-7 | NA | TRBV28 | TGTGCCAGCAGGTACCTACAAGGATCCTACGAGCAGTACTTC | CASRYLQGSYEQYF
many | TRBJ1-3 | NA | TRBV7-2 | TGTGCCAGCAGCCCGCCGCGCGTCTCTGGAAACACCATATATTTT | CASSPPRVSGNTIYF
many | TRBJ2-7 | NA | TRBV28 | TGTGCCAGCAAACCCGGGACACACTACGAGCAGTACTTC | CASKPGTHYEQYF
NA | TRBJ2-1 | NA | TRBV7-9 | TGTGCCAGCAGCTTAGACCGACTACGATACAATGAGCAGTTCTTC | CASSLDRLRYNEQFF
NA | TRBJ2-2 | NA | TRBV19 | TGTGCCAGTAGTATAGAGGGGTTCGGGGAGCTGTTTTTT | CASSIEGFGELFF
many | TRBJ2-1 | NA | TRBV2 | TGTGCCAGCAAGACCTCCTACAATGAGCAGTTCTTC | CASKTSYNEQFF
many | TRBJ2-7 | NA | TRBV28 | TGTGCCAGCAGAGCTCTCCGGGGCTTCTACGAGCAGTACTTC | CASRALRGFYEQYF
NA | TRBJ1-1 | NA | TRBV6-5 | TGTGCCAGCAGTTACAGGCCGGGCGACACTGAAGCTTTCTTT | CASSYRPGDTEAFF
many | TRBJ2-1 | NA | TRBV28 | TGTGCCAGCCGATCAGGTCCCTACAATGAGCAGTTCTTC | CASRSGPYNEQFF
few | TRBJ2-1 | NA | TRBV7-9 | TGTGCCAGCAGCTTAGTCCGGCAGGGAAGGGGGGATGAGCAGTTCTTC | CASSLVRQGRGDEQFF
few | TRBJ2-4 | NA | TRBV28 | TGTGCCAGCAGTTGGACGTTAGCCAAAAACATTCAGTACTTC | CASSWTLAKNIQYF
many | TRBJ2-5 | NA | TRBV20-1 | TGCAGTGCTAGGATGATAGTTCGAGAGACCCAGTACTTC | CSARMIVRETQYF
NA | TRBJ1-5 | TRBD1 | TRBV9 | TGTGCCAGCGGGAGCGCCGGGACAGATAATCAGCCCCAGCATTTT | CASGSAGTDNQPQHF
NA | TRBJ1-4 | NA | TRBV2 | TGTGCCAGCAGAGTCGGGACGGCCGATAATGAAAAACTGTTTTTT | CASRVGTADNEKLFF
few | TRBJ2-1 | NA | TRBV28 | TGTGCCAGCAGTTCCCTTTTCGGGAGTGGCTCCTACAATGAGCAGTTCTTC | CASSSLFGSGSYNEQFF
many | TRBJ1-6 | NA | TRBV7-2 | TGTGCCAGCAGCCGGGGGCCTTGGGCCCTCCACTTT | CASSRGPWALHF